The rows below give T cell receptor beta chains drawn from one sample of a study of CD8+ T cells in alopecia areata. TCRdb's copy holds only in-frame clones and misses some; the assay was immunoSEQ multiplex PCR. The data hold 150,000 to 200,000 clones, with about three fifths observed a single time. The sample taken for sequencing was CD4+ T cells sorted from blood. Receptors were obtained from a human donor in good health. Each CDR3 is given with its conserved first and last residue. Each record gives: clone size, J gene, V gene, D gene, CDR3 protein, CDR3 DNA. D genes are given only for firm matches. Rows give clone size only sometimes, using once, few, many, or a class for an expanded clone.

.	TRBJ2-2	TRBV7-9	.	CASSLASDRQFF	TGTGCCAGCAGCTTAGCCTCGGACCGCCAGTTTTTT
few	TRBJ2-6	TRBV7-3	TRBD1	CASQDRAPSGANVLTF	TGTGCCAGCCAGGACAGGGCCCCCTCTGGGGCCAACGTCCTGACTTTC
.	TRBJ2-5	TRBV18	TRBD1	CASSPTRGYQETQYF	TGTGCCAGCTCACCAACCAGGGGGTACCAAGAGACCCAGTACTTC
.	TRBJ2-1	TRBV4-2	.	CASSQDLLGSGNEQFF	TGTGCCAGCAGCCAAGATCTTCTCGGTTCGGGGAATGAGCAGTTCTTC
.	TRBJ2-6	TRBV25-1	.	CASSPGALTWANVLTF	TGTGCCAGCAGCCCAGGGGCGCTGACTTGGGCCAACGTCCTGACTTTC
.	TRBJ2-6	TRBV5-1	.	CASRGGLSGANVLTF	TGCGCCAGCAGGGGAGGACTGTCTGGGGCCAACGTCCTGACTTTC
.	TRBJ2-7	TRBV28	.	CASTAWVGSVYEQYF	TGTGCCAGCACCGCTTGGGTCGGGAGTGTGTACGAGCAGTACTTC
.	TRBJ2-2	TRBV5-6	TRBD2	CASSWGLAGDTGELFF	TGTGCCAGCAGCTGGGGACTAGCGGGAGACACCGGGGAGCTGTTTTTT
.	TRBJ2-1	TRBV6-1	.	CASSPTRGAYNEQFF	TGTGCCAGCAGTCCTACTAGGGGGGCCTACAATGAGCAGTTCTTC
few	TRBJ2-2	TRBV5-4	TRBD1	CASSPGQGEGELFF	TGTGCCAGCAGCCCGGGACAGGGGGAAGGGGAGCTGTTTTTT
once	TRBJ1-2	TRBV25-1	.	CASSEYGTGGFYGYTF	TGTGCCAGCAGTGAATATGGAACTGGGGGATTCTATGGCTACACCTTC
few	TRBJ1-2	TRBV4-1	.	CASSQVTDGGYTF	TGCGCCAGCAGCCAAGTAACGGACGGGGGCTACACCTTC
.	TRBJ2-7	TRBV29-1	.	CSVSQGGLAEQYF	TGCAGCGTCTCCCAGGGGGGTCTAGCCGAGCAGTACTTC
.	TRBJ2-4	TRBV25-1	TRBD1	CASSEAGGNIQYF	TGTGCCAGCAGTGAGGCAGGGGGAAACATTCAGTACTTC
.	TRBJ2-7	TRBV25-1	TRBD1	CASSRRTGHSYEQYF	TGTGCCAGCAGTCGACGGACAGGTCACTCCTACGAGCAGTACTTC
.	TRBJ2-1	TRBV6-1	TRBD2	CASSSGLAGQFF	TGTGCCAGCAGTTCGGGACTAGCGGGACAGTTCTTC
.	TRBJ2-5	TRBV25-1	TRBD1	CASSAPSGGQETQYF	TGTGCCAGCAGTGCCCCCTCAGGGGGCCAAGAGACCCAGTACTTC
.	TRBJ2-5	TRBV4-1	.	CASSPPGAPVQTQYF	TGCGCCAGCAGCCCGCCCGGGGCCCCAGTCCAGACCCAGTACTTC
once	TRBJ2-3	TRBV11-2	TRBD2	CASSASGRATDTQYF	TGTGCCAGCAGCGCCAGCGGGAGGGCCACAGATACGCAGTATTTT
.	TRBJ1-1	TRBV29-1	.	CSVLRGNTEAFF	TGCAGCGTGCTACGGGGGAACACTGAAGCTTTCTTT
.	TRBJ2-1	TRBV7-8	.	CASSGKTGEQFF	TGTGCCAGCAGCGGCAAAACAGGGGAGCAGTTCTTC
few	TRBJ2-3	TRBV14	.	CASSPLRQGRSTDTQYF	TGTGCCAGCAGCCCCCTCCGTCAGGGGCGGTCCACAGATACGCAGTATTTT
.	TRBJ1-2	TRBV29-1	.	CSVGRQGSGYTF	TGCAGCGTTGGTCGGCAGGGTTCCGGCTACACCTTC
few	TRBJ2-5	TRBV7-9	.	CASSVGEGVSTQYF	TGTGCCAGCAGCGTTGGCGAGGGGGTTTCGACCCAGTACTTC
.	TRBJ2-3	TRBV5-6	TRBD2	CASSLGTSRNLRTDTQYF	TGTGCCAGCAGCCTCGGGACTAGCCGAAACCTAAGGACAGATACGCAGTATTTT
few	TRBJ2-5	TRBV5-4	TRBD2	CASSQSGSRQETQYF	TGTGCCAGCAGCCAGAGCGGGAGTCGGCAAGAGACCCAGTACTTC
once	TRBJ1-1	TRBV28	TRBD1	CASSLVFRGQILNTEAFF	TGTGCCAGCAGTTTAGTGTTTAGGGGACAGATTTTGAACACTGAAGCTTTCTTT
.	TRBJ1-1	TRBV6-5	.	CASSYSGQQNTEAFF	TGTGCCAGCAGTTACTCAGGACAGCAGAACACTGAAGCTTTCTTT
.	TRBJ2-3	TRBV5-1	TRBD2	CASSLDSSGTDTQYF	TGCGCCAGCAGCTTGGATTCTAGCGGGACAGATACGCAGTATTTT
.	TRBJ1-4	TRBV30	.	CAWSRREKLFF	TGTGCCTGGAGTCGGAGGGAAAAACTGTTTTTT
.	TRBJ1-1	TRBV4-1	TRBD1	CASSQALSDRVKSPVGTEAFF	TGCGCCAGCAGCCAAGCTCTTTCGGACAGGGTTAAAAGTCCCGTGGGCACTGAAGCTTTCTTT
.	TRBJ1-1	TRBV23-1	.	CASSQSPLPRTEAFF	TGCGCCAGCAGTCAATCCCCTCTCCCGAGGACTGAAGCTTTCTTT
.	TRBJ2-2	TRBV5-1	.	CASSLRNTGELFF	TGCGCCAGCAGCTTGAGGAACACCGGGGAGCTGTTTTTT
.	TRBJ2-1	TRBV5-1	.	CASSSGINYNEQFF	TGCGCCAGCAGCTCCGGAATTAACTACAATGAGCAGTTCTTC
.	TRBJ2-7	TRBV29-1	TRBD2	CSVLPGTSVYEQYF	TGCAGCGTGTTACCCGGGACTAGCGTCTACGAGCAGTACTTC
.	TRBJ2-3	TRBV7-8	TRBD2	CASIVGLAGVRNTQYF	TGTGCCAGCATCGTGGGACTAGCGGGAGTCAGGAATACGCAGTATTTT
.	TRBJ1-1	TRBV6-5	.	CASSPRPGRNTEAFF	TGTGCCAGCAGCCCCCGCCCAGGGAGGAACACTGAAGCTTTCTTT
.	TRBJ1-5	TRBV5-1	.	CASSFGDGDQPQHF	TGCGCCAGCAGCTTCGGGGACGGTGATCAGCCCCAGCATTTT
few	TRBJ1-1	TRBV2	.	CASRGDGTEAFF	TGTGCCAGCAGGGGAGATGGGACTGAAGCTTTCTTT
.	TRBJ2-7	TRBV27	TRBD2	CASSLTSGGPYEQYF	TGTGCCAGCAGTCTGACTAGCGGGGGACCCTACGAGCAGTACTTC
.	TRBJ2-7	TRBV5-6	.	CASSSSYEQYF	TGTGCCAGCAGCTCTTCCTACGAGCAGTACTTC
.	TRBJ2-7	TRBV29-1	TRBD1	CSVRNRGRVVEQYF	TGCAGCGTTCGCAACAGGGGACGGGTAGTCGAGCAGTACTTC
.	TRBJ2-5	TRBV29-1	TRBD1	CSLRQGETQYF	TGCAGCCTTAGACAGGGAGAGACCCAGTACTTC
.	TRBJ2-2	TRBV30	TRBD2	CASPGLDAGELFF	TGTGCCTCTCCGGGACTAGATGCCGGGGAGCTGTTTTTT
.	TRBJ1-1	TRBV20-1	.	CSATWASGAFF	TGCAGTGCTACGTGGGCCTCGGGAGCTTTCTTT
few	TRBJ2-5	TRBV5-1	.	CASSLGTVQETQYF	TGCGCCAGCAGCTTGGGTACGGTACAAGAGACCCAGTACTTC
.	TRBJ1-1	TRBV29-1	TRBD1	CSVTRDRGVAFF	TGCAGCGTCACAAGGGACAGGGGTGTTGCTTTCTTT
.	TRBJ1-6	TRBV25-1	TRBD1	CASRGQHNSPLHF	TGTGCCAGCAGGGGACAGCATAATTCACCCCTCCACTTT
few	TRBJ2-3	TRBV5-1	.	CASSSGLSTDTQYF	TGCGCCAGCAGTTCAGGACTAAGCACAGATACGCAGTATTTT
.	TRBJ2-7	TRBV5-1	.	CASSLDGWGSYEQYF	TGCGCCAGCAGCTTGGACGGTTGGGGCTCCTACGAGCAGTACTTC
.	TRBJ1-5	TRBV30	.	CAWNTQEGQPQHF	TGTGCCTGGAACACGCAAGAGGGTCAGCCCCAGCATTTT
few	TRBJ2-7	TRBV29-1	.	CSVTESYEQYF	TGCAGCGTTACAGAATCCTACGAGCAGTACTTC
.	TRBJ2-6	TRBV28	.	CASREQSSGANVLTF	TGTGCCAGCAGAGAACAGAGCTCTGGGGCCAACGTCCTGACTTTC
once	TRBJ2-5	TRBV28	.	CASSLRETQYF	TGTGCCAGCAGTTTGAGAGAGACCCAGTACTTC
.	TRBJ2-5	TRBV5-1	.	CASSRGETQYF	TGCGCCAGCAGCCGGGGTGAGACCCAGTACTTC
few	TRBJ2-3	TRBV6-5	TRBD1	CASSLTFDRADTQYF	TGTGCCAGCAGCCTCACGTTCGACAGGGCTGATACGCAGTATTTT
.	TRBJ2-2	TRBV5-4	TRBD2	CASSPPGLAGTGELFF	TGTGCCAGCAGCCCGCCGGGACTAGCGGGGACCGGGGAGCTGTTTTTT
.	TRBJ2-5	TRBV29-1	.	CSVEGLAGETQYF	TGCAGCGTCGAAGGTTTAGCCGGAGAGACCCAGTACTTC
.	TRBJ2-5	TRBV29-1	.	CSVDGYTGETQYF	TGCAGCGTTGACGGATACACGGGAGAGACCCAGTACTTC